This T cell receptor beta chain was captured by sequencing in a study of blood T cell repertoires in COVID-19. Across the whole study: Acute and convalescent COVID-19 specimens originated in the United States, Italy and Spain.

This clone has a handful of counts. The method was immunoSEQ multiplex PCR; TCRdb's version includes in-frame clones alone and lacks a portion of them. This table has a few hundred thousand clones, approximately 85% appearing once. The CDR3 is 15 amino acids. Between the trimmed V and J ends, which lost 1 base and 4 bases, there was a span of 13 bases. Germline CDR1 MNHEY, CDR2 SVGAGI. What was sequenced was PBMCs or T cells enriched from blood (not recorded which). This sequence joins TRBV6-5 and TRBJ1-2; no firm D call. This receptor was obtained from a man under 40 who had recovered from COVID-19. CDR3 DNA sequence: TGTGCCAGCAGTTACTATAAGAGGCAGCCCTATGGCTACACCTTC. It specifies CASSYYKRQPYGYTF.